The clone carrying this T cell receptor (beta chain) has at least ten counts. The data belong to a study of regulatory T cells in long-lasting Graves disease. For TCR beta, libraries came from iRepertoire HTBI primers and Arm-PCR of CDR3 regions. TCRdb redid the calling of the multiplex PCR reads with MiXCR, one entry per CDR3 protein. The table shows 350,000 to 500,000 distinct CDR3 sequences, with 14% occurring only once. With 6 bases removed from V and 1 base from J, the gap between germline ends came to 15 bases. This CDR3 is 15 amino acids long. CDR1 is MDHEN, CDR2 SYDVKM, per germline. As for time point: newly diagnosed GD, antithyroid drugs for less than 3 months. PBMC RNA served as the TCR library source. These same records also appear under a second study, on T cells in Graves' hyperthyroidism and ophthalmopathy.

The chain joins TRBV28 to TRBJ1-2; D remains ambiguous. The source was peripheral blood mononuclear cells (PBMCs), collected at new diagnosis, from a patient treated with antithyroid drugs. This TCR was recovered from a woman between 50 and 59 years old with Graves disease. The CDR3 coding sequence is TGTGCCAGCAGGCCTAGACGGTTACTTAACTATGGCTACACCTTC. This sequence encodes CASRPRRLLNYGYTF.